These T cell receptor beta chains were read from a single sample in a study of blood T cell repertoires in COVID-19. Method: immunoSEQ multiplex PCR; TCRdb's copy keeps in-frame clones and lacks some. The repertoire consists of about 180,000 clones, with around 79% occurring once and the leading ten covering approximately 27%. Specimen: peripheral blood. The receptors stem from a woman between 70 and 85 years old with acute or convalescent COVID-19. CDR3s include the opening cysteine and the closing phenylalanine or tryptophan. The D gene is left open where the match is weak. Size is omitted from some rows. Given values are once, few, many or a class for expanded clones.

clone size: .; CDR3 length: 16; J gene: TRBJ2-1; D gene: TRBD2; V gene: TRBV5-5; CDR3 DNA: TGTGCCAGCAGCTGGGGGGCGGCTAGCGGGTATGGTGAGCAGTTCTTC; CDR3 protein: CASSWGAASGYGEQFF
clone size: .; CDR3 length: 14; J gene: TRBJ1-1; D gene: .; V gene: TRBV10-2; CDR3 DNA: TGCGCCAGCAGTGAGCCCGGACAGTGGACTGAAGCTTTCTTT; CDR3 protein: CASSEPGQWTEAFF
clone size: .; CDR3 length: 14; J gene: TRBJ1-2; D gene: TRBD1; V gene: TRBV24-1; CDR3 DNA: TGTGCCACCAGTGATGGGGGACAGGGGAATGGCTACACCTTC; CDR3 protein: CATSDGGQGNGYTF
clone size: .; CDR3 length: 16; J gene: TRBJ2-2; D gene: TRBD2; V gene: TRBV7-9; CDR3 DNA: TGTGCCAGCAGCTTAACCCGGAATAGCGGGAGCGGGGAGCTGTTTTTT; CDR3 protein: CASSLTRNSGSGELFF
clone size: .; CDR3 length: 16; J gene: TRBJ2-1; D gene: TRBD2; V gene: TRBV30; CDR3 DNA: TGTGCCTGGAGTCTCGCTAGCGGGAGGGGAAACAATGAGCAGTTCTTC; CDR3 protein: CAWSLASGRGNNEQFF
clone size: .; CDR3 length: 15; J gene: TRBJ1-5; D gene: TRBD1; V gene: TRBV4-1; CDR3 DNA: TGCGCCAGCAGCCAAGTAGGGCAGGGGGTACAGCCCCAGCATTTT; CDR3 protein: CASSQVGQGVQPQHF
clone size: few; CDR3 length: 16; J gene: TRBJ2-1; D gene: .; V gene: TRBV4-1; CDR3 DNA: TGCGCCAGCAGCCAAGATCGGGGACTTAACTACAATGAGCAGTTCTTC; CDR3 protein: CASSQDRGLNYNEQFF
clone size: .; CDR3 length: 15; J gene: TRBJ2-1; D gene: TRBD1; V gene: TRBV5-1; CDR3 DNA: TGCGCCAGCAGGGAACAGGGGGCGGAATACAATGAGCAGTTCTTC; CDR3 protein: CASREQGAEYNEQFF
clone size: .; CDR3 length: 16; J gene: TRBJ2-2; D gene: .; V gene: TRBV3-1/TRBV3-2; CDR3 DNA: TGTGCCAGCAGCCCGTTCGCCGGTTCGAACACCGGGGAGCTGTTTTTT; CDR3 protein: CASSPFAGSNTGELFF
clone size: .; CDR3 length: 18; J gene: TRBJ2-1; D gene: TRBD2; V gene: TRBV3-1/TRBV3-2; CDR3 DNA: TGTGCCAGCAGCCAAGGAACCGGGACTAGCGGGAGTATGGGTGAGCAGTTCTTC; CDR3 protein: CASSQGTGTSGSMGEQFF
clone size: .; CDR3 length: 15; J gene: TRBJ2-1; D gene: TRBD1; V gene: TRBV7-9; CDR3 DNA: TGTGCCAGCAGTCTTAAGGGACAGACCTACAATGAGCAGTTCTTC; CDR3 protein: CASSLKGQTYNEQFF
clone size: few; CDR3 length: 15; J gene: TRBJ1-2; D gene: .; V gene: TRBV6-1; CDR3 DNA: TGTGCCAGCAGTGAAAAGCTAGAGTGGATATATGGCTACACCTTC; CDR3 protein: CASSEKLEWIYGYTF
clone size: .; CDR3 length: 14; J gene: TRBJ1-3; D gene: .; V gene: TRBV19; CDR3 DNA: TGTGCCAGTAGTACTAGCGTCTCTGGAAACACCATATATTTT; CDR3 protein: CASSTSVSGNTIYF
clone size: .; CDR3 length: 14; J gene: TRBJ2-1; D gene: TRBD1; V gene: TRBV3-1/TRBV3-2; CDR3 DNA: TGTGCCAGCAGCCAAGGACAGGGGGCCGATGAGCAGTTCTTC; CDR3 protein: CASSQGQGADEQFF
clone size: .; CDR3 length: 14; J gene: TRBJ2-2; D gene: TRBD2; V gene: TRBV19; CDR3 DNA: TGTGCCAGTAGTATAGGTGGGAGGGCCGGGGAGCTGTTTTTT; CDR3 protein: CASSIGGRAGELFF
clone size: .; CDR3 length: 14; J gene: TRBJ1-5; D gene: .; V gene: TRBV24-1; CDR3 DNA: TGTGCCACAGCGGATTCGGGGAACAATCAGCCCCAGCATTTT; CDR3 protein: CATADSGNNQPQHF
clone size: .; CDR3 length: 13; J gene: TRBJ1-2; D gene: TRBD1; V gene: TRBV29-1; CDR3 DNA: TGCAGCGTTGCTCGACAGGGCAACTATGGCTACACCTTC; CDR3 protein: CSVARQGNYGYTF